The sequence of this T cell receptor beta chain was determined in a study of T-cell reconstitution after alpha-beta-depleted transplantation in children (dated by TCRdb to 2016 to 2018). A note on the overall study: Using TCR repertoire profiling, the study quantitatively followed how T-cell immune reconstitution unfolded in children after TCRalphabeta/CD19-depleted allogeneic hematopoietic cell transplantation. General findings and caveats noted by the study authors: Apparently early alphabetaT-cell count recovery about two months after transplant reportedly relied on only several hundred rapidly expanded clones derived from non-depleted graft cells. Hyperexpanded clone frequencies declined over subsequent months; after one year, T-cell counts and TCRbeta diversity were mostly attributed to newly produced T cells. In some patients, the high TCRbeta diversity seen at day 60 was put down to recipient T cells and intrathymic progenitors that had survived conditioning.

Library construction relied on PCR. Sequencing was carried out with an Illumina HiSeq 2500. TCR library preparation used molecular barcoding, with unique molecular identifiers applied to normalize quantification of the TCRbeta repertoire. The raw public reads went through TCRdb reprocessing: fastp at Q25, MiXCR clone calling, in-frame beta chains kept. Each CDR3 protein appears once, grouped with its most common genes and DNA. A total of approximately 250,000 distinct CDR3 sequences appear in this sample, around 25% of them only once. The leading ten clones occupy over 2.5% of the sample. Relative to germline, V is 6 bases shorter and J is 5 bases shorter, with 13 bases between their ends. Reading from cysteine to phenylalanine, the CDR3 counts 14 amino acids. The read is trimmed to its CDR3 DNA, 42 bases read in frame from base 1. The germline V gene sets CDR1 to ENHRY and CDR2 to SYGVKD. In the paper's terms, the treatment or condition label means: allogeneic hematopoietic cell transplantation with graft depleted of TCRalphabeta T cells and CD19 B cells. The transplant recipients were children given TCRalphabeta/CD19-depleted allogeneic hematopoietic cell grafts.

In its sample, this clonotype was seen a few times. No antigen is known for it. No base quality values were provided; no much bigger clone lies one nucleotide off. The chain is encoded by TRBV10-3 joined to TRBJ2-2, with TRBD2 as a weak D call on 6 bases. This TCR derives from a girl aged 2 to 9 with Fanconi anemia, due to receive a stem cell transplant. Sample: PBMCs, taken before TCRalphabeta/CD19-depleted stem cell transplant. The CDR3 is CAISTLAATGELFF. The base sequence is TGTGCCATCAGCACACTAGCTGCGACCGGGGAGCTGTTTTTT.